This entry lists 7 T cell receptor beta chains sequenced from one sample in a study of monozygotic twins with inflammatory bowel disease. Each CDR3 protein gets one entry in TCRdb, which reprocessed the 5' RACE reads and gives no DNA. Seen in this sample are around 370,000 distinct CDR3 sequences; the ten most common clones hold 2% to 3%. The sample taken for sequencing was blood. These receptor sequences come from a human donor with ulcerative colitis or Crohn's disease, or a healthy co-twin of an affected twin (not recorded which).

The V call is TRBV7-8, the J call TRBJ1-1; TCRdb designates TRBD1, a call that cannot be tested without DNA. The CDR3 consists of 14 residues. Germline-derived CDR1 and CDR2 are SGHVS and FQNEAQ. This CDR3 is CASRPPGQNTEAFF. Full variable domain (rest looked up from reference TRBV7-8 and TRBJ1-1): GAGVSQSPRYKVAKRGQDVALRCDPISGHVSLFWYQQALGQGPEFLTYFQNEAQLDKSGLPSDRFFAERPEGSVSTLKIQRTQQEDSAVYLCASRPPGQNTEAFFGQGTRLTVV.

The V and J genes are TRBV25-1 and TRBJ2-5; with no DNA, the TCRdb D assignment of TRBD1 cannot be verified. Germline V gene sequence: CDR1 MGHDK, CDR2 SYGVNS. This CDR3 has 16 residues. The CDR3 region is CASSESLGEGTETQYF.

The chain recombines TRBV5-1 with TRBJ2-1; TCRdb gives TRBD1 as the D gene, but with no DNA this cannot be confirmed. CDR3 length: 14 amino acids. Germline values: CDR1 SGHRS, CDR2 YFSETQ. The CDR3 is CASSPDRSHNEQFF.

The chain employs TRBV7-6 and TRBJ2-3; the TCRdb D gene call, TRBD2, has no DNA to confirm it. CDR3 length: 16 residues. Per the germline V gene, CDR1 is SGHVS and CDR2 is FNYEAQ. CDR3 protein: CASSLRSMLAGDTQYF. The entire variable domain, with the rest obtained from reference TRBV7-6 and TRBJ2-3, is as follows: GAGVSQSPRYKVTKRGQDVALRCDPISGHVSLYWYRQALGQGPEFLTYFNYEAQQDKSGLPNDRFSAERPEGSISTLTIQRTEQRDSAMYRCASSLRSMLAGDTQYFGPGTRLTVL.

The chain is built from TRBV5-6 and TRBJ1-2; checking the TCRdb D call of TRBD1 is not possible without DNA. Germline CDR1 is SGHDT and CDR2 is YYEEEE. CDR3 length: 15 amino acids. The CDR3 spells CASRPRGQAAGGYTF.

The V gene is TRBV5-4, the J gene TRBJ2-2; the TCRdb D gene call, TRBD1, has no DNA to confirm it. CDR1 and CDR2 (germline): SGHNT, YYREEE (reference sequence). CDR3 size: 15 residues. CDR3 loop: CASRNRAQNTGELFF.

CDR3 region: CASTVTGVEYGYTF. The chain combines TRBV19 with TRBJ1-2; TCRdb's D gene call, TRBD1, goes unchecked for lack of DNA. The CDR3 is 14 amino acids. Germline V gene lookup returns CDR1 LNHDA and CDR2 SQIVND (reference sequence).